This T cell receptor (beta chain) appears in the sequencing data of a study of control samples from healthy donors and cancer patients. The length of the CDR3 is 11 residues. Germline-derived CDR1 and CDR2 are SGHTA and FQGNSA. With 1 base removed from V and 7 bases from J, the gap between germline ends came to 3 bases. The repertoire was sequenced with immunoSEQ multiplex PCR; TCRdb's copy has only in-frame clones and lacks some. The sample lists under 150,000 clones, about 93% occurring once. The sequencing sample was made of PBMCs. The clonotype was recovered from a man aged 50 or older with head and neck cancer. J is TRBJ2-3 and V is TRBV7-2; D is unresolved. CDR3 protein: CASSLVNTQYF. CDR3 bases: TGTGCCAGCAGCTTAGTGAATACGCAGTATTTT. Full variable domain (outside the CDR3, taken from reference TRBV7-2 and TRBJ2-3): GAGVSQSPSNKVTEKGKDVELRCDPISGHTALYWYRQSLGQGLEFLIYFQGNSAPDKSGLPSDRFSAERTGGSVSTLTIQRTQQEDSAVYLCASSLVNTQYFGPGTRLTVL.